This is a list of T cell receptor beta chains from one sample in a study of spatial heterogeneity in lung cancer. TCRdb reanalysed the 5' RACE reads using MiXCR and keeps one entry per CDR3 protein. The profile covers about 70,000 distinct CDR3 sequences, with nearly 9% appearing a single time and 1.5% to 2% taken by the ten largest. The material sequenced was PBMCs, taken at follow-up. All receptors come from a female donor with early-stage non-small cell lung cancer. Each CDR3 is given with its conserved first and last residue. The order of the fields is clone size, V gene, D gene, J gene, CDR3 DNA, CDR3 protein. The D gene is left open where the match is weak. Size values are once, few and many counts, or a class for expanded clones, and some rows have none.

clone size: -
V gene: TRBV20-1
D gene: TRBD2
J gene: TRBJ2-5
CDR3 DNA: TGCAGTGCCGATCTAGCGGGAGGGCCAAAGACCCAGTACTTC
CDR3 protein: CSADLAGGPKTQYF

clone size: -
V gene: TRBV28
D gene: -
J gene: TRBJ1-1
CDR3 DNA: TGTGCCAGCAGCGAGGGGTTAGTAACTGAAGCTTTCTTT
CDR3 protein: CASSEGLVTEAFF

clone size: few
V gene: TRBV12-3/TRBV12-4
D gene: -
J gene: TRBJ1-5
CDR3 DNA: TGTGCCAGCACTCACGACAATAGCAATCAGCCCCAGCATTTT
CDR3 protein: CASTHDNSNQPQHF

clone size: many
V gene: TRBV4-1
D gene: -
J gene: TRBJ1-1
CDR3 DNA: TGCGCCAGCAGCGGACGGACAGTGAACACTGAAGCTTTCTTT
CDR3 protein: CASSGRTVNTEAFF

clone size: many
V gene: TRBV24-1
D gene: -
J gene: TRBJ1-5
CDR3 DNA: TGTGCCACCAGTGTAGGGGTCAGCGATCAGCCCCAGCATTTT
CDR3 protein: CATSVGVSDQPQHF

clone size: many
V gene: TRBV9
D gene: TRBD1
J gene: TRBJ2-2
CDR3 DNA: TGTGCCAGCAGCTACCCGGGACAGGGGGCTCACACCGGGGAGCTGTTTTTT
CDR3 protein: CASSYPGQGAHTGELFF

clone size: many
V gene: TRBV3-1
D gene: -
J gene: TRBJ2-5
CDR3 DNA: TGTGCCAGCAGCCCTCCTGAGGGGGAGACCCAGTACTTC
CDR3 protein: CASSPPEGETQYF

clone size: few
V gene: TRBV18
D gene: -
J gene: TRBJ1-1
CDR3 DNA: TGTGCCAGCTCACCGGGGGGAGCGAACACTGAAGCTTTCTTT
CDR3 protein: CASSPGGANTEAFF

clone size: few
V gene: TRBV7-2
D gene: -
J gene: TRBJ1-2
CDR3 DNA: TGTGCCAGCAGCTTAGCGACGGGCTCCGGTGGCTACACCTTC
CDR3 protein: CASSLATGSGGYTF

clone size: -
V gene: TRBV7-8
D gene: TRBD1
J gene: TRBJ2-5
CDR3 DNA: TGTGCCAGCAGCTTAAACCTTCTTCGGGTCGACAGGGTCGAGAGGGGGACCCAGTACTTC
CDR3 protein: CASSLNLLRVDRVERGTQYF

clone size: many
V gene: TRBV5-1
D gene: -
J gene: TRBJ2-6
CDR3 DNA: TGCGCCAGCAGCTTGGCCATGGCTGGGGCCAACGTCCTGACTTTC
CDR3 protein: CASSLAMAGANVLTF

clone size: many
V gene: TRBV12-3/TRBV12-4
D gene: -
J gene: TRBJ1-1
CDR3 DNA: TGTGCCAGCAGTTTAGGGGGTGAAGCTTTCTTT
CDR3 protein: CASSLGGEAFF